The 12 T cell receptor beta chains below come from one sample, sequenced in a study of T cell clonality in common variable immunodeficiency. Findings and caveats of the study: In common variable immunodeficiency, TCR beta chains reportedly carried fewer deletions and N-nucleotide insertions.

Profiled with immunoSEQ multiplex PCR; TCRdb holds only in-frame clones, not every one. The sample shows around 9,200 clones, none of them appearing just once. For these TCRs, the target antigens are not known. Sequencing was done on a sample of peripheral blood mononuclear cells. All receptors come from a human donor with common variable immunodeficiency.

This clone was recorded many times. The observed sequence ends 3 residues before the CDR3 terminus, with the missing tail filled in from the germline J gene. The chain is built from TRBV19 and TRBJ1-1, with 10 bases that match TRBD1. V trimming: 5 bases; J trimming: 4 bases; junction bases outside the gene matches: 10. Germline V lookup: CDR1 LNHDA, CDR2 SQIVND (reference sequence). This CDR3 is built from 16 residues. The CDR3 loop is CASSLRTGGEFTEAFF. CDR3 bases read: TGTGCCAGTAGTCTACGGACAGGGGGGGAGTTCACTGAA.

This clone was detected ten times or more. The CDR3 goes on 3 residues after the read ends, and that part is filled in from the germline J gene. The gene calls are TRBV2 and TRBJ1-1, with TRBD1 matching 8 bases. Germline-derived CDR1 and CDR2 are SNHLY and FYNNEI. This CDR3 region has 15 residues. V dropped 2 bases and J dropped 5; count of bases not matched to a gene: 7. The chain's CDR3 is CASSESWTGPTEAFF. The part of the CDR3 DNA that was read is TGTGCCAGCAGTGAATCGTGGACAGGGCCGACTGAA.

The table lists this clone with many counts. The observed sequence ends 3 residues before the CDR3 terminus, with the missing tail filled in from the germline J gene. The chain carries TRBV6-2 or TRBV6-3 and TRBJ2-1, with 7 bases that match TRBD1. The CDR3 is 17 amino acids. V lost 0 bases to trimming and J lost 4 bases; unmatched junction nucleotides: 9. CDR1 is MNHEY, CDR2 SVGEGT, per germline. Here the CDR3 reads CASSYSPLRGLYNEQFF. The DNA read from the CDR3 is TGTGCCAGCAGTTACTCACCTTTGAGGGGGCTTTACAATGAG.

The sample holds a few counts of this clone. The missing CDR3 end, 3 residues past where the read stops, is filled in from the germline J gene. This chain links TRBV20-1 with TRBJ1-4, with a possible D match to TRBD1 (6 bases). The germline V and J ends were trimmed by 5 bases and 0 bases, with 13 bases remaining between them. This CDR3 spans 15 amino acids. In germline, CDR1 is DFQATT, CDR2 SNEGSKA (reference sequence). Partial CDR3 DNA: TGCAGTGCTCGTCCGACAGGATCAACTAATGAAAAA. Translation: CSARPTGSTNEK. The CDR3 in its entirety is CSARPTGSTNEKLFF.

This clone is termed large. The read halts 3 residues ahead of the CDR3 end, with the missing end drawn from the germline J gene. The V and J genes are TRBV7-8 and TRBJ1-5; TRBD1 agrees at 10 bases. V gave up 4 bases and J gave up 4 bases; unmatched junction bases: 13. CDR1 and CDR2 from the germline V gene are SGHVS and FQNEAQ. This CDR3 is built from 18 residues. The CDR3 bases that were read are TGTGCCAGCAGCTATTTAGGGACAGGGGAGTCGCGGAATCAGCCC. It translates to CASSYLGTGESRNQP. The CDR3 in its entirety is CASSYLGTGESRNQPQHF.

This clone is deemed medium-sized (0.01 to 0.1%). The missing CDR3 end, 3 residues past where the read stops, is filled in from the germline J gene. The gene calls are TRBV28 and TRBJ1-6; D remains ambiguous. Trimming took 3 bases from V and 7 from J, leaving 10 bases between them. CDR1 and CDR2 from the germline V gene are MDHEN and SYDVKM. CDR3 length equals 14 residues. Partial CDR3 DNA: TGTGCCAGCAGTTTGAGGGTAGGGAATTCACCC. It translates to CASSLRVGNSP. The full CDR3 reads CASSLRVGNSPLHF.

This clone was recorded many times. The CDR3 is cut off 3 residues early in the read; its end comes from the germline J gene. This chain joins TRBV29-1 and TRBJ2-5, with 8 bases that match TRBD2. This CDR3 has 12 residues. The V and J ends lost 7 bases and 5 bases, in that order; junction bases with no gene match: 6. CDR1 and CDR2 (germline): SQVTM, ANQGSEA. The CDR3 is CSARPGGETQYF. CDR3 DNA, as far as it was read: TGCAGCGCCCGACCGGGGGGGGAGACC.

This clone appeared many times. The CDR3 end lies 3 residues beyond the end of the read and is filled in from the germline J gene. This sequence joins TRBV5-1 and TRBJ2-5; 7 nucleotides align to TRBD1. V lost 3 bases and J lost 1; bases outside the gene matches: 6. The CDR3 runs 15 residues. Per the germline V gene, CDR1 is SGHRS and CDR2 is YFSETQ. The covered CDR3 bases are TGCGCCAGCAGCTGGACCGGACAGGCCCAAGAGACC. It is translated as CASSWTGQAQET. The whole CDR3 reads CASSWTGQAQETQYF.

A few counts support this clone. The CDR3 end falls 3 residues outside the read, so it is completed with the germline J gene. The chain is built from TRBV10-2 and TRBJ2-3; D gene unclear. The V and J ends lost 8 bases and 0 bases respectively, with 9 bases between them. The CDR3 has 13 residues. Germline V gives CDR1 WSHSY, CDR2 SAAADI. The CDR3 spells CASLPSSTDTQYF. The sequenced part of the CDR3 DNA is TGCGCCAGCCTCCCTTCTAGCACAGATACG.

This clone was counted at least ten times. The CDR3 sequence is CASSLGAGPYGYTF. Partial CDR3 DNA: TGTGCCAGCAGCCTAGGTGCGGGGCCCTATGGC. The chain carries TRBV7-9 and TRBJ1-2; weak D call: TRBD1 (5 bases). The CDR3 extends 3 residues past the end of the read, so its final part is completed from the germline J gene. V was trimmed by 5 bases and J by 4 bases, leaving 14 bases between them. The germline V gene has CDR1 SEHNR and CDR2 FQNEAQ (reference sequence). The CDR3 extends over 14 amino acids.

This clone was seen at least ten times. Sequencing ends 3 residues short of the CDR3 end; the germline J gene provides the rest. V and J are TRBV16 and TRBJ1-1; D gene unclear. The V end was cut by 2 bases, the J end by 1 base, with 5 bases between. Germline V gene data show CDR1 as KGHSY and CDR2 as FQNENV. The CDR3 extends over 13 amino acids. Incomplete CDR3 DNA: TGTGCCAGCAGCCAAGTCCGGAACACTGAA. It is translated as CASSQVRNTE. In full, the CDR3 is CASSQVRNTEAFF.

This clone is termed medium-sized. The sequenced part of the CDR3 DNA is TGCGCCAGCAGCTTGGGAAGCGGGGGCTCCTACGAG. Its translation: CASSLGSGGSYE. The full CDR3 protein reads CASSLGSGGSYEQYF. This chain connects TRBV5-1 to TRBJ2-7; 8 nucleotides line up with TRBD2. The CDR3 extends 3 residues past the end of the read, so its final part is completed from the germline J gene. Trimming removed 0 bases from V and 0 bases from J; junction bases left unmatched: 2. This CDR3 comprises 15 residues. CDR1 SGHRS and CDR2 YFSETQ come from the germline V gene.